The source of this T cell receptor (beta chain) is a study of OX40 agonist ivuxolimab in advanced cancers. Across the study: Patients received the agonistic anti-OX40 (CD134) antibody ivuxolimab. Eligibility admitted prior anti-PD-1, anti-PD-L1 or anti-CTLA-4 therapy; 40% to 50% had some. Males comprised around 78% of the group, whose mean age was roughly 64 years (range 23 to 79).

Germline V gene sequence: CDR1 MNHNS, CDR2 SASEGT. The CDR3 spans 15 residues. V lost 6 bases, J lost 7 bases, and 9 bases stayed unmatched. Study results and limitations: Some patients who did not respond also had low normalized T-cell clonal expansion.

The repertoire was sequenced with immunoSEQ multiplex PCR; TCRdb's copy has only in-frame clones and lacks some. The sample lists roughly 65,000 clones; roughly 80% were seen once. The table lists this clone with a few counts. No antigen is known for it. This TCR derives from an adult with an advanced solid tumor such as melanoma, head and neck, liver or kidney cancer. The rearrangement links TRBV6-1 to TRBJ2-1; 10 bases fit TRBD2. This specimen was CD4+ or CD8+ T cells sorted from blood, taken in a trial of the OX40 agonist ivuxolimab. For the CDR3, the DNA is TGTGCCAGCAGGAAAGCGGGACTAGCGTCGAATGAGCAGTTCTTC. Translated: CASRKAGLASNEQFF.